There are a few counts of the clone carrying this T cell receptor beta chain. This entry is derived from a study of T cells after yellow fever vaccination. TCRdb called the 5' RACE reads again in MiXCR, with one record for every CDR3 protein. This table holds hundreds of thousands of distinct CDR3 sequences, 12% found once. The length of the CDR3 is 11 residues. The trim removed 2 bases at V and 14 bases at J, leaving 3 bases unmatched. The germline gives CDR1 MNHEY, CDR2 SVGAGI. This TCR derives from a man aged 25-45 years who received the YFV17D yellow fever vaccine. The sequencing used PBMCs, collected on the day of the yellow fever booster vaccination. The chain recombines TRBV6-5 with TRBJ2-5; 9 nucleotides line up with TRBD1. The CDR3 DNA is TGTGCCAGCAGTTACGGGGACAGGGACTACTTC. The encoded protein is CASSYGDRDYF.